The sequence of this TCR beta chain was determined in a study of beta chain features in type 1 diabetes. This clone was observed a handful of times. V dropped 3 bases and J dropped 7; count of bases not matched to a gene: 8. Germline-derived CDR1 and CDR2 are KGHSH and LQKENI. The CDR3 spans 16 residues. Expressed TCRB transcripts were sequenced because the isolated RNA had all been reverse transcribed beforehand. Sequenced by immunoSEQ multiplex PCR; TCRdb stores in-frame clones only, minus some. The repertoire holds about 230,000 clones, with over 8.5% as singletons. The J gene is TRBJ1-4, the V gene TRBV18; 10 positions agree with TRBD1. This receptor was taken from a woman aged 18-29 years in good health. The sequenced material came from naive CD4+ T cells from blood. The CDR3 region has the DNA TGTGCCAGCTCACCCCCAGACAGGGGGCCTGGTGAAAAACTGTTTTTT. Amino acid sequence: CASSPPDRGPGEKLFF.